This T cell receptor beta chain originates from a study of T cells in Graves' hyperthyroidism and ophthalmopathy. Overall study findings and caveats: The model foresaw ophthalmopathy a median around seven months prior to onset. Appearing also in blood were most of the thyroid clonotypes expanded above 0.001.

Researchers took RNA transcripts and amplified the TCR beta CDR3 regions from them. HTBI primers were the set used in a first-round RT-PCR of the TCR CDR3. TCRdb fed the multiplex PCR reads into MiXCR, producing one record per CDR3 protein. The data contain hundreds of thousands of distinct CDR3 sequences, about 20% of them seen just once; the ten biggest clones take up roughly a third. The CDR3 runs to 15 residues. Germline V CDR1 and CDR2: MNHEY, SVGAGI. Trimming cost V 0 bases and J 5 bases, with 13 bases left between them. For the diagnoses, clinical symptoms, serum thyroxine and TRAb, thyroid ultrasound and orbital computed tomography were used. Isolation of PBMCs was performed on 8.5 to 10 ml fresh peripheral blood. This clonotype has only a few counts. Its matching antigen is unknown.

The sample consisted of blood. V is TRBV6-5 and J is TRBJ1-2; D call uncertain. This receptor was taken from a man aged 25-45 years with Graves' ophthalmopathy. The CDR3 spells CASSYSRENPYGYTF. CDR3 coding DNA: TGTGCCAGCAGTTACTCGAGGGAGAACCCTTATGGCTACACCTTC.